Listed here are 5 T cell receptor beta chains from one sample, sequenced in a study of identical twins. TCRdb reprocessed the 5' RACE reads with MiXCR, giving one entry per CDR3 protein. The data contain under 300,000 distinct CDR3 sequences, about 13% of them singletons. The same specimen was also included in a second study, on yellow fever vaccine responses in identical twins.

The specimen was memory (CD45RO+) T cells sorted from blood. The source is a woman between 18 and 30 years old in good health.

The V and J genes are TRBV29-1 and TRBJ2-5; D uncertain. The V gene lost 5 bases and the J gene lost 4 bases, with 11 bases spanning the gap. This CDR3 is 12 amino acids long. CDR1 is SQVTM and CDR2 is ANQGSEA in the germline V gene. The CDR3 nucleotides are TGCAGCGTTAGTCGAGCATCAGAGACCCAGTACTTC. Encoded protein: CSVSRASETQYF.

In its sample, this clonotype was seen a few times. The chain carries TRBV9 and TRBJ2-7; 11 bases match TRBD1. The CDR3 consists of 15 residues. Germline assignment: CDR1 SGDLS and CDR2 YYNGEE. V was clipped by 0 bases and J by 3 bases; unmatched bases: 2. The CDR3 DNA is TGTGCCAGCAGCGTAGCCGGGACAGGGGGCTACGAGCAGTACTTC. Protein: CASSVAGTGGYEQYF. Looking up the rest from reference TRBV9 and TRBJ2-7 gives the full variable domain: DSGVTQTPKHLITATGQRVTLRCSPRSGDLSVYWYQQSLDQGLQFLIQYYNGEERAKGNILERFSAQQFPDLHSELNLSSLELGDSALYFCASSVAGTGGYEQYFGPGTRLTVT.

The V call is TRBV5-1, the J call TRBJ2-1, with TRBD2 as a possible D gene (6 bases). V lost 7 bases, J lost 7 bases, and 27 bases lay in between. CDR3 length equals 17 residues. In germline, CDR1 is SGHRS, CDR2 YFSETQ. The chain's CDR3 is CASRNSNPAGLANEQFF. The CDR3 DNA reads TGCGCCAGCCGAAATTCGAACCCGGCGGGGCTAGCTAATGAGCAGTTCTTC.

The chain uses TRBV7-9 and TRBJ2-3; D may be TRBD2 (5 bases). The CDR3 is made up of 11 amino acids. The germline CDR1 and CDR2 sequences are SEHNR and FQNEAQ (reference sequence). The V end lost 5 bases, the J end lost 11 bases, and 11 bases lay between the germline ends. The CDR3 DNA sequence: TGTGCCAGCAGCCCCATGAGCGGGCAGTATTTT. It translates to CASSPMSGQYF.

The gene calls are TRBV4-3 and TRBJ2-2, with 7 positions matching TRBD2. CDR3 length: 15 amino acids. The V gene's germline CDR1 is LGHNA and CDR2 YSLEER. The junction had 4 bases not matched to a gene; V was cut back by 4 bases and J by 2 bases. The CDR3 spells CASSLGLDNTGELFF. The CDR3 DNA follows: TGCGCCAGCAGCCTAGGACTAGACAACACCGGGGAGCTGTTTTTT.